This T cell receptor (beta chain) was sequenced in a study of blood T cells in healthy people across ages. General study points: TCR beta diversity was tightly associated with the proportion of naive T cells. Across the age range, TCR beta diversity per million T cells fell in a roughly linear way.

Germline V gives CDR1 SGHKS, CDR2 YYEKEE (reference sequence). V lost 2 bases and J lost 8, with 13 bases in between. The CDR3 is 13 residues long. Using a J-beta primer mix together with a sample-barcoded 5' primer, a second PCR was run for roughly 6 to 12 cycles. MiXCR was run by TCRdb on the 5' RACE reads, yielding one entry per CDR3 protein. The sample records approximately 680,000 distinct CDR3 sequences, about 30% being singletons. This clonotype was detected many times. Its antigen is undetermined. The specimen sequenced was blood. V usage is TRBV5-5 and J usage is TRBJ1-2, with no clear D. The TCR was taken from a woman aged 80 or over in good health. The CDR3 bases are TGTGCCAGCAGCTTACGGCCGACACGGGGCTACACCTTC. Translating it yields CASSLRPTRGYTF.